The 5 T cell receptor beta chains below all came from one sample that was sequenced in a study of T cells after yellow fever vaccination. TCRdb independently ran MiXCR on the 5' RACE reads; one entry per CDR3 protein. The sample includes hundreds of thousands of distinct CDR3 sequences, 8% to 10% of them seen just once. The sample in question was PBMCs, obtained on the day of the first yellow fever vaccination. All receptors derive from a man between 18 and 35 years old who received the YFV17D yellow fever vaccine.

The table lists this clonotype with a few counts. The DNA for the CDR3 is TGCGCCAGCAGCACGATTCCCGGGGAGACCCAGTACTTC. It translates to CASSTIPGETQYF. The chain is built from TRBV4-3 and TRBJ2-5; D ambiguous. The CDR3 runs to 13 residues. V was clipped by 5 bases and J by 5 bases, with 12 bases between them. The germline gives CDR1 LGHNA, CDR2 YSLEER.

This clonotype was seen more than once but under ten times. V usage is TRBV6-1 and J usage is TRBJ2-3, with 7 bases that match TRBD2. The ends lost 6 bases at V and 5 bases at J; junction bases unmatched: 8. Germline CDR1 and CDR2: MNHNS and SASEGT. There are 14 residues in the CDR3. The CDR3 is CASRSEAGRDTQYF. In DNA, the CDR3 is TGTGCCAGCAGGTCCGAAGCGGGACGAGATACGCAGTATTTT.

V is TRBV6-2 or TRBV6-3 and J is TRBJ2-3; 7 bases fit TRBD1. Germline CDR1 MNHEY, CDR2 SVGEGT. The CDR3 runs 16 residues. Trimming took 5 bases from V and 3 from J; bases not matched to a gene: 11. CDR3 amino acids: CASSQEDRADTDTQYF. In DNA, the CDR3 is TGTGCCAGCAGTCAAGAAGACAGGGCTGATACAGATACGCAGTATTTT.

This clonotype was seen at least ten times. The genes are TRBV7-2 and TRBJ2-1; TRBD2 matches 14 bases. CDR3 size: 16 residues. V lost 5 bases, J lost 11 bases, and 11 bases stayed unmatched. Per germline, CDR1 SGHTA and CDR2 FQGNSA. The CDR3 nucleotides read TGTGCCAGCAGCCAAACGCCGGGACTAGCGGGGGTGAAGCAGTTCTTC. This encodes CASSQTPGLAGVKQFF.

This rearrangement joins TRBV12-3 or TRBV12-4 to TRBJ2-5; D is uncertain. CDR3 length equals 14 residues. The ends were cut back, 5 bases at V and 5 bases at J, with 15 bases in the middle. CDR3 sequence: CASSPTPGRETQYF. DNA of the CDR3: TGTGCCAGCAGTCCTACCCCGGGCAGGGAGACCCAGTACTTC.